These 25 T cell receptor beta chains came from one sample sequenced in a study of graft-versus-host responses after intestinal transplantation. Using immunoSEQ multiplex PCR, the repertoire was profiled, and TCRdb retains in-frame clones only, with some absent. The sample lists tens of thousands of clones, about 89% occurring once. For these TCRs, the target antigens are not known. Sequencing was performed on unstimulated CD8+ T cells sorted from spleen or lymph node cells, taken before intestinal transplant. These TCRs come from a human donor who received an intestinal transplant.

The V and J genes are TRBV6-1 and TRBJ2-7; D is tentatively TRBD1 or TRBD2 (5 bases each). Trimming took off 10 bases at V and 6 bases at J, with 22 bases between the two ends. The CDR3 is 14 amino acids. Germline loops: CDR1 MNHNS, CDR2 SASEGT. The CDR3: CATFWDRIDGEQYF. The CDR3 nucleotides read TGTGCCACTTTTTGGGACCGAATAGACGGCGAGCAGTACTTC.

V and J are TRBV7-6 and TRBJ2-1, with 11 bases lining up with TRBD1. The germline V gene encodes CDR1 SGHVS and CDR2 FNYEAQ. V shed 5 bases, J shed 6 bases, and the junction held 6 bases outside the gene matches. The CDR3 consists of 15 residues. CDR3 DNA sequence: TGTGCCAGCAGCGGAGAGGACAGGGGGCCCAATGAGCAGTTCTTC. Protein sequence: CASSGEDRGPNEQFF.

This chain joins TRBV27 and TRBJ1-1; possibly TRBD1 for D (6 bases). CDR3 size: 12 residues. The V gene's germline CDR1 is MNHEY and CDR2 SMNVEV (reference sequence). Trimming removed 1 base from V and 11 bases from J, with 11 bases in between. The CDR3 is CASSLLGGAAFF. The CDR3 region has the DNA TGTGCCAGCAGTTTATTAGGGGGGGCGGCTTTCTTT.

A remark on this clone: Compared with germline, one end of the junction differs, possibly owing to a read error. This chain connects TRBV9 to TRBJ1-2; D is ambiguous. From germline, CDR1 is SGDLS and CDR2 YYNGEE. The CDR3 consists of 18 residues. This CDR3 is CASSVAAAPDAPKYGYTF. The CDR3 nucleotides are TGTGCCAGCAGCGTAGCGGCGGCTCCGGACGCTCCTAAGTATGGCTACACCTTC. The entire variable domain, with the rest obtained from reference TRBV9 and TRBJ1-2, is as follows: DSGVTQTPKHLITATGQRVTLRCSPRSGDLSVYWYQQSLDQGLQFLIQYYNGEERAKGNILERFSAQQFPDLHSELNLSSLELGDSALYFCASSVAAAPDAPKYGYTFGSGTRLTVV.

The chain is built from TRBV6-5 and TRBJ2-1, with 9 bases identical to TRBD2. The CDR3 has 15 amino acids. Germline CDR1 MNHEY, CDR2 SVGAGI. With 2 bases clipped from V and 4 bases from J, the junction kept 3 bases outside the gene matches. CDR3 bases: TGTGCCAGCAGTTACGAGACTAGCGGTTACAATGAGCAGTTCTTC. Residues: CASSYETSGYNEQFF.

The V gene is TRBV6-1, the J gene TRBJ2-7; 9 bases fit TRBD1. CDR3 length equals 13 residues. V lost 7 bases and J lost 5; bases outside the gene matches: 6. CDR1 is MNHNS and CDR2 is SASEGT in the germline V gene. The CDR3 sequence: CASTGTGYHEQYF. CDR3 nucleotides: TGTGCCAGCACCGGGACAGGGTACCACGAGCAGTACTTC.

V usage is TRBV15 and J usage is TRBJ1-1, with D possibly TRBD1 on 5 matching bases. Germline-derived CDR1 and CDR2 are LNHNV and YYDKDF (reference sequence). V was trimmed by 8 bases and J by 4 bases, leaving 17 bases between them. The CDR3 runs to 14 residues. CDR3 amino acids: CATSSGSLGTEAFF. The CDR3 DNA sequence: TGTGCCACCTCGTCAGGGTCGCTCGGCACTGAAGCTTTCTTT.

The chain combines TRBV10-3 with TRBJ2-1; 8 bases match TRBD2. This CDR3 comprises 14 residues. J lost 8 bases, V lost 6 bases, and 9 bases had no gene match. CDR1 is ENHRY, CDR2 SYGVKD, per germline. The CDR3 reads CAIRASGWDHEQFF. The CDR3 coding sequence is TGTGCCATCAGGGCTAGCGGGTGGGACCATGAGCAGTTCTTC.

In DNA, the CDR3 is TGTGCCAGCAGTTTTACTAGCGGGAGGTATTACGAGCAGTACTTC. This translates into CASSFTSGRYYEQYF. The chain recombines TRBV7-6 with TRBJ2-7, with 12 nucleotides matching TRBD2. The CDR3 runs to 15 residues. With 6 bases clipped from V and 4 bases from J, the junction kept 7 bases outside the gene matches. Germline CDR1 SGHVS, CDR2 FNYEAQ.

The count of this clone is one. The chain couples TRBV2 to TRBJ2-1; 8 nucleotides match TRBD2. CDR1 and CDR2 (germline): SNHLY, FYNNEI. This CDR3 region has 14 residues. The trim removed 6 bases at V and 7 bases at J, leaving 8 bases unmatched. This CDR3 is CASRQAGAGNEQFF. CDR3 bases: TGTGCCAGCAGGCAAGCGGGAGCCGGGAATGAGCAGTTCTTC.

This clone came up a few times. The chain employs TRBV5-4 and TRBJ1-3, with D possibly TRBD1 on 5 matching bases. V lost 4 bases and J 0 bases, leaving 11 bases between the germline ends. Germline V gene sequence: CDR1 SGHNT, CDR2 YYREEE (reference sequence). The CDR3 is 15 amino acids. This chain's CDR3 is CASSSNGASGNTIYF. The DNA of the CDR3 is TGTGCCAGCAGCAGTAACGGGGCCTCTGGAAACACCATATATTTT.

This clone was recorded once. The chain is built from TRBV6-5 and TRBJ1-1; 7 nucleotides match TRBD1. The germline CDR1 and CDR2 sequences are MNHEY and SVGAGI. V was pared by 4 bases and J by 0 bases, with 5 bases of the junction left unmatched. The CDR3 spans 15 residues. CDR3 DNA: TGTGCCAGCAGTTTAACCGGGACAGTGAACACTGAAGCTTTCTTT. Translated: CASSLTGTVNTEAFF.

The CDR3 loop is CASSLDYLRNYGEQYF. The DNA for the CDR3 is TGTGCCAGCAGCTTAGATTACCTAAGGAATTATGGCGAGCAGTACTTC. The chain recombines TRBV11-2 with TRBJ2-7; no clear D gene. Per germline, CDR1 SGHAT and CDR2 FQNNGV. The V end lost 0 bases, the J end lost 6 bases, and 18 bases lay between the germline ends. The CDR3 is 16 amino acids.

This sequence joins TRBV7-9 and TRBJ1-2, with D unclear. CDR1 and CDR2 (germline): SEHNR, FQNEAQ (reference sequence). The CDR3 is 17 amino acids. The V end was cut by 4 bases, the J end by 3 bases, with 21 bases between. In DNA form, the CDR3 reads TGTGCCAGCAGCTCCCTTTTGGGTGGAGACCCCGACTATGGCTACACCTTC. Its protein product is CASSSLLGGDPDYGYTF.

The CDR3 DNA follows: TGTGCCAGCAGCCACCAGGATCGGTTGCCCTACGAGCAGTACTTC. Protein sequence: CASSHQDRLPYEQYF. The chain joins TRBV13 to TRBJ2-7; D is unresolved. From germline, CDR1 is PRHDT and CDR2 FYEKMQ (reference sequence). The V end was cut by 5 bases, the J end by 2 bases, with 16 bases between. The CDR3 is 15 residues long.

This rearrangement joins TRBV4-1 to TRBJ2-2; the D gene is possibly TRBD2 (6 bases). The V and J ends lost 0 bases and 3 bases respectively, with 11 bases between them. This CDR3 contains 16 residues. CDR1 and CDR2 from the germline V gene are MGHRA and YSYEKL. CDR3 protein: CASSQESGLDTGELFF. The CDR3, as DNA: TGCGCCAGCAGCCAAGAAAGCGGGTTGGACACCGGGGAGCTGTTTTTT.

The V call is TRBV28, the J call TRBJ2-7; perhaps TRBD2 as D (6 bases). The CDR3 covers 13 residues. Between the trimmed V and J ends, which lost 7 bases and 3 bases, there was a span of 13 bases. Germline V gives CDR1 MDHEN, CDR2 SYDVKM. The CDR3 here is CASTAGSLYEQYF. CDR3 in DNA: TGTGCCAGCACCGCGGGGAGCCTCTACGAGCAGTACTTC.

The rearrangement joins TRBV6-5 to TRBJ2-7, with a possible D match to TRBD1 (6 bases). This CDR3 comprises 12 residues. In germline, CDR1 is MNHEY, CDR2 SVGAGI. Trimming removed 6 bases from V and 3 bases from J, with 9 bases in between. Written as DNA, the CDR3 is TGTGCCAGCAGCTCAGGGGTCTACGAGCAGTACTTC. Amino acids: CASSSGVYEQYF.

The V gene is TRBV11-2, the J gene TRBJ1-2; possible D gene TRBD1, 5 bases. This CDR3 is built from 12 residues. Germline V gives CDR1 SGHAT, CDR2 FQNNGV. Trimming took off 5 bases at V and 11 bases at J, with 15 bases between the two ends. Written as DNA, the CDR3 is TGTGCCAGCAGCCATGGGACGTTCAAATACACCTTC. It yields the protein CASSHGTFKYTF.

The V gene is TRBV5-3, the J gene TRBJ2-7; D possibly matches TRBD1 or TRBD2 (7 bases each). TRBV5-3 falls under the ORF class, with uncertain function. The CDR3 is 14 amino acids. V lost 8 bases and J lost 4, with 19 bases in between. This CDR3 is CASSPRGGSYEQYF. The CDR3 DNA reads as TGTGCCAGCAGCCCCAGGGGGGGATCGTACGAGCAGTACTTC.

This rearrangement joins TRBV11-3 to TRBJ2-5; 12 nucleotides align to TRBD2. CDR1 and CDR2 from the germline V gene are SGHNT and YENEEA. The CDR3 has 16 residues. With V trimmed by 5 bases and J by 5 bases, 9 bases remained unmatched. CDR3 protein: CASSPKTSGSLETQYF. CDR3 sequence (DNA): TGTGCCAGCAGCCCGAAGACTAGCGGGAGCCTTGAGACCCAGTACTTC. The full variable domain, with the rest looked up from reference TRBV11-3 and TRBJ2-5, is EAGVVQSPRYKIIEKKQPVAFWCNPISGHNTLYWYLQNLGQGPELLIRYENEEAVDDSQLPKDRFSAERLKGVDSTLKIQPAELGDSAVYLCASSPKTSGSLETQYFGPGTRLLVL.

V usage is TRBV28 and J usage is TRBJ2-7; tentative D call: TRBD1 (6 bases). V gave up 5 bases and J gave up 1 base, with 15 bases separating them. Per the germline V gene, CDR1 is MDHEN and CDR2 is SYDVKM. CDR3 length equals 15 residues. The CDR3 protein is CASSKIGQRSYEQYF. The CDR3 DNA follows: TGTGCCAGCAGTAAAATCGGACAGCGTTCCTACGAGCAGTACTTC.

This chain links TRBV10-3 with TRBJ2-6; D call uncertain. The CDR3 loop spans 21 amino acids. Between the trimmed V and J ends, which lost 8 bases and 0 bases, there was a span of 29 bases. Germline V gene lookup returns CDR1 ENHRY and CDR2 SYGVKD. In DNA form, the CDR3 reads TGTGCCATCCAGAAATCAGCCCTCGAAGAGAGCCTAGACTCTGGGGCCAACGTCCTGACTTTC. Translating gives CAIQKSALEESLDSGANVLTF.

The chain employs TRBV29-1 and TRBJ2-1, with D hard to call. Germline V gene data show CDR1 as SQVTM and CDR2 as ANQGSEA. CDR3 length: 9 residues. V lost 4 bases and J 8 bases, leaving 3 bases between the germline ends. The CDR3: CSVVDEQFF. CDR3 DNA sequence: TGCAGCGTTGTTGATGAGCAGTTCTTC.

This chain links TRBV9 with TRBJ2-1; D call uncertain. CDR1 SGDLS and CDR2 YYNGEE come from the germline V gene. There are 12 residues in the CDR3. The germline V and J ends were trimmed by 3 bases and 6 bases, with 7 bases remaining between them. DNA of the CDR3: TGTGCCAGCAGCGGCGACTCCAATGAGCAGTTCTTC. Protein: CASSGDSNEQFF.